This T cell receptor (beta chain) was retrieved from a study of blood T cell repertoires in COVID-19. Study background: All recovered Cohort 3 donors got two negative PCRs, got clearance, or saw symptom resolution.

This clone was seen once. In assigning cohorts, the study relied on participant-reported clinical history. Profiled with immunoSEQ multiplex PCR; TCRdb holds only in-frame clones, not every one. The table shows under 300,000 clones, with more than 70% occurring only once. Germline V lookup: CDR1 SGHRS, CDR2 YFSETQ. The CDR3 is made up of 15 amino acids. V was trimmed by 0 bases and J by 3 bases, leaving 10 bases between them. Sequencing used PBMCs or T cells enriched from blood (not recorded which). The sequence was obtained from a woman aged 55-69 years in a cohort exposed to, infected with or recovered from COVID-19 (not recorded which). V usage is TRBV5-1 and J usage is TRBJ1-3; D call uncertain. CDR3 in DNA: TGCGCCAGCAGCTTGGGGGCCGGGAATGGAAACACCATATATTTT. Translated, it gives CASSLGAGNGNTIYF.